What follows are 9 T cell receptor beta chains derived from one specimen sequenced in a study of blood T cell repertoires in COVID-19. Sequenced by immunoSEQ multiplex PCR; TCRdb stores in-frame clones only, minus some. The table lists about 130,000 clones, approximately 81% of them singletons. The sequenced sample was peripheral blood. Source of these receptors: a woman aged 50 to 60 with acute or convalescent COVID-19.

V is TRBV29-1 and J is TRBJ1-1; 7 positions match TRBD1. This CDR3 comprises 12 residues. After removal of 7 bases from V and 0 bases from J, the junction contained 2 bases not matched to a gene. Germline values: CDR1 SQVTM, CDR2 ANQGSEA. This chain's CDR3 is CSGGQMNTEAFF. The CDR3 DNA follows: TGCAGCGGGGGACAGATGAACACTGAAGCTTTCTTT.

The table lists this clone with a few counts. The chain carries TRBV20-1 and TRBJ2-1; 10 nucleotides align to TRBD1. The CDR3 has 15 amino acids. Germline V CDR1 and CDR2: DFQATT, SNEGSKA (reference sequence). V lost 3 bases to trimming and J lost 9 bases; unmatched junction nucleotides: 11. CDR3 region: CSASPPGGQGSEQFF. The CDR3 DNA reads as TGCAGTGCTAGTCCCCCGGGGGGACAGGGGAGTGAGCAGTTCTTC.

The chain employs TRBV28 and TRBJ1-4, with 7 positions matching TRBD1. CDR1 and CDR2 (germline): MDHEN, SYDVKM. Trimming at V came to 6 bases and at J to 8 bases, leaving 15 bases not matched to a gene. CDR3 length: 16 amino acids. The CDR3 DNA is TGTGCCAGCAGCGTCCTGACTACAGGGGTGCGGGAAAAACTGTTTTTT. It yields the protein CASSVLTTGVREKLFF.

J is TRBJ1-1 and V is TRBV10-3, with D uncertain. CDR1 ENHRY and CDR2 SYGVKD come from the germline V gene. The CDR3 has 15 residues. V lost 0 bases, J lost 4 bases, and 12 bases lay in between. CDR3 sequence (DNA): TGTGCCATCAGTGAGTCTTCTCCGCGGAGCACTGAAGCTTTCTTT. It translates to CAISESSPRSTEAFF.

This clone was counted at least ten times. This chain links TRBV7-8 with TRBJ1-3, with TRBD1 matching 9 bases. Germline V gives CDR1 SGHVS, CDR2 FQNEAQ. The CDR3 covers 14 residues. Losses at the gene ends were 3 bases for V and 4 bases for J; bases not matched to a gene: 1. The CDR3 region is CASSFGQGGNTIYF. The DNA of the CDR3 is TGTGCCAGCAGCTTTGGACAGGGGGGAAACACCATATATTTT.

The chain carries TRBV19 and TRBJ1-5; the D is unclear. The CDR3 spans 17 residues. Germline CDR1 LNHDA, CDR2 SQIVND (reference sequence). V gave up 4 bases and J gave up 2 bases, with 18 bases separating them. The CDR3 reads CASSKGAGRQRNQPQHF. The DNA of the CDR3 is TGTGCCAGTAGTAAAGGAGCGGGCAGGCAACGCAATCAGCCCCAGCATTTT. The entire variable domain, with the rest obtained from reference TRBV19 and TRBJ1-5, is as follows: DGGITQSPKYLFRKEGQNVTLSCEQNLNHDAMYWYRQDPGQGLRLIYYSQIVNDFQKGDIAEGYSVSREKKESFPLTVTSAQKNPTAFYLCASSKGAGRQRNQPQHFGDGTRLSIL.

J is TRBJ1-6 and V is TRBV9; the match to TRBD1 covers 7 bases. The V segment lost 2 bases and the J segment 7 bases; nucleotides outside the gene matches: 3. Germline-derived CDR1 and CDR2 are SGDLS and YYNGEE. The CDR3 spans 14 residues. The CDR3 loop reads CASSVGRGNSPLHF. The CDR3 DNA reads as TGTGCCAGCAGCGTCGGCAGGGGGAATTCACCCCTCCACTTT.

Here the CDR3 DNA reads TGTGCCAGCAGCCAATCCGGGTATGGCAATCAGCCCCAGCATTTT. This encodes CASSQSGYGNQPQHF. The V gene is TRBV3-1 (or the pseudogene TRBV3-2), the J gene TRBJ1-5; no firm D call. The ends were cut back, 2 bases at V and 2 bases at J, with 10 bases in the middle. The CDR3 contains 15 residues. Per the germline V gene, CDR1 is LGHDT and CDR2 is YNNKEL (reference sequence).

The J gene is TRBJ2-7, the V gene TRBV6-5; 8 positions match TRBD1. The CDR3 consists of 14 residues. Looked up from germline, CDR1 is MNHEY and CDR2 is SVGAGI. Germline trimming cut 5 bases from V and 3 bases from J; bases unmatched to any gene: 6. CDR3 sequence: CASSRDRRVYEQYF. Written as DNA, the CDR3 is TGTGCCAGCAGTAGGGACAGGCGGGTCTACGAGCAGTACTTC.